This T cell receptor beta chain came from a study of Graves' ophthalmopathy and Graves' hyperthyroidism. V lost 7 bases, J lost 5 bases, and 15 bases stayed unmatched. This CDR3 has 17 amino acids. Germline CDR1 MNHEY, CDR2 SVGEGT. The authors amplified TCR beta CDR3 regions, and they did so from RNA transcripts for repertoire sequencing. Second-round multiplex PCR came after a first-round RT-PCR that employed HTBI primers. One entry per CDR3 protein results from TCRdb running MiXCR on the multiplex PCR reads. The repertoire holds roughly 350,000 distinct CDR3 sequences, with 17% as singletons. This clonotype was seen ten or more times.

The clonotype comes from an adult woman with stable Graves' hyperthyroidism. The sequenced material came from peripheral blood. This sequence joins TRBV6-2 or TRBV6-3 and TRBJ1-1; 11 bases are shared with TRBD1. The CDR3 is CASTNPWDRGWNTEAFF. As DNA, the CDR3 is TGTGCCAGCACTAACCCCTGGGACAGGGGGTGGAATACTGAAGCTTTCTTT.